This T cell receptor (beta chain) originates from a study of blood T cell repertoires in COVID-19. Germline loops: CDR1 SGHDT, CDR2 YYEEEE. CDR3 length equals 14 residues. The V gene end was trimmed by 3 bases and the J gene end by 10 bases; junction bases not matched to a gene: 9. The repertoire was sequenced with immunoSEQ multiplex PCR; TCRdb's copy has only in-frame clones and lacks some. The sample consists of about 190,000 clones, more than 85% of them appearing once. The J gene is TRBJ2-3, the V gene TRBV5-6; 9 nucleotides match TRBD1. Sequenced input: peripheral blood. The sequence was collected from a man in his 70s with active or convalescent COVID-19. CDR3 nucleotides: TGTGCCAGCAGCTCCCCGGGACAGGGCCCTTCGCAGTATTTT. It translates to CASSSPGQGPSQYF.